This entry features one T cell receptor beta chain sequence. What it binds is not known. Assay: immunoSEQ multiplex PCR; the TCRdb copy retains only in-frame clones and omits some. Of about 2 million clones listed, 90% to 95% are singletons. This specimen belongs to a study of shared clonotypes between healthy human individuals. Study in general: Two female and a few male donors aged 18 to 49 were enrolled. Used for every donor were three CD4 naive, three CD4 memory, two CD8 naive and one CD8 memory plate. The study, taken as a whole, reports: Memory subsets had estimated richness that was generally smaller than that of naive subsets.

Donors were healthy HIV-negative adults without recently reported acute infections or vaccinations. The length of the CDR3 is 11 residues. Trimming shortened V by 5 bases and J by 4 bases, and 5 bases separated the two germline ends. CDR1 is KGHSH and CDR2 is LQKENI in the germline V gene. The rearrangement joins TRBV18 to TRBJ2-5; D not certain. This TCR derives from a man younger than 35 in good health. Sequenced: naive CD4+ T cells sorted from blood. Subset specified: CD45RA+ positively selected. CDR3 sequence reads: CASSSRETQYF. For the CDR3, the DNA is TGTGCCAGCTCATCTCGAGAGACCCAGTACTTC.